The 7 T cell receptor beta chains listed next were all sequenced from one sample in a study of blood T cell repertoires in COVID-19. The protocol was immunoSEQ multiplex PCR, while the TCRdb copy is restricted to in-frame clones and leaves out a portion. The sample holds roughly 370,000 clones; about 86% are singletons and the top ten take roughly a tenth. Material: PBMCs or T cells enriched from blood (not recorded which). The receptors derive from a woman between 50 and 59 years old who had recovered from COVID-19.

The CDR3 DNA is TGCGCCAGCAGCCAAGATGGAGCCACAGATACGCAGTATTTT. Residues: CASSQDGATDTQYF. The rearrangement joins TRBV4-1 to TRBJ2-3; D not certain. From germline, CDR1 is MGHRA and CDR2 YSYEKL. V dropped 0 bases and J dropped 2 bases, with 6 bases sitting between them. The CDR3 consists of 14 residues.

The V call is TRBV3-1 (or the pseudogene TRBV3-2), the J call TRBJ1-2; 9 positions match TRBD1. V dropped 3 bases and J dropped 5; count of bases not matched to a gene: 7. This CDR3 contains 15 residues. The germline gives CDR1 LGHDT, CDR2 YNNKEL (reference sequence). This CDR3 reads CASSQRDRALYGYTF. In DNA form, the CDR3 reads TGTGCCAGCAGCCAGCGGGACAGGGCCTTATATGGCTACACCTTC.

The J gene is TRBJ2-1, the V gene TRBV29-1, with D possibly TRBD1 on 5 matching bases. Trimming shortened V by 6 bases and J by 4 bases, and 7 bases separated the two germline ends. The CDR3 consists of 11 residues. From germline, CDR1 is SQVTM and CDR2 ANQGSEA. CDR3 sequence reads: CSVRQYNEQFF. DNA for the CDR3: TGCAGCGTCAGACAGTACAATGAGCAGTTCTTC.

The chain joins TRBV18 to TRBJ1-4; a weak D match, TRBD1 (6 bases). V dropped 3 bases and J dropped 7 bases, with 15 bases sitting between them. Germline-derived CDR1 and CDR2 are KGHSH and LQKENI. The length of the CDR3 is 15 residues. The CDR3 region has the DNA TGTGCCAGCTCACCGGAGAACAGGGAAGGTGAAAAACTGTTTTTT. Residues: CASSPENREGEKLFF.

The chain carries TRBV15 and TRBJ1-2; TRBD1 matches at 7 bases. V lost 4 bases and J lost 4; bases outside the gene matches: 3. The CDR3 contains 13 residues. Germline loops: CDR1 LNHNV, CDR2 YYDKDF (reference sequence). The CDR3 DNA reads as TGTGCCACCAGCACGGGGACAGCCTATGGCTACACCTTC. This gives the protein CATSTGTAYGYTF.

This clone was found a few times. This chain connects TRBV7-9 to TRBJ2-3; tentatively, D is TRBD2 (6 bases). The CDR3 sequence is 13 residues long. In germline, CDR1 is SEHNR, CDR2 FQNEAQ (reference sequence). V dropped 5 bases and J dropped 4 bases, with 10 bases sitting between them. As DNA, the CDR3 is TGTGCCAGCAGCCCGGCGGGACCAGATACGCAGTATTTT. This codes for CASSPAGPDTQYF.

Turning to this clone: Additional DNA sequences in this sample encode the identical CDR3. The chain uses TRBV5-1 and TRBJ1-5; D uncertain. Trimming shortened V by 0 bases and J by 6 bases, and 10 bases separated the two germline ends. Germline CDR1 is SGHRS and CDR2 is YFSETQ. CDR3 length: 14 residues. CDR3 in amino acids: CASSLGGGGQPQHF. The CDR3 coding sequence is TGCGCCAGCAGCTTGGGAGGAGGAGGTCAGCCCCAGCATTTT.